A single sample gave rise to the 23 T cell receptor beta chains below, sequenced in a study of human T cells and chemical hapten exposure. Regarding time point: patch test 1, 2 weeks after DPC sensitization. The treatment is: therapeutic diphenylcyclopropenone sensitization with weekly scalp DPC. TCRdb redid the calling of the RACE reads with MiXCR, one entry per CDR3 protein. The repertoire holds about 340,000 distinct CDR3 sequences, with around 7% as singletons. Specimen: whole blood, collected in connection with sensitization to the hapten diphenylcyclopropenone (DPC). Receptor source: a young woman with alopecia areata. Some clones in this sample may be carry-over from other donors' samples.

The sample holds a few counts of this clonotype. The V gene is TRBV20-1, the J gene TRBJ2-2; no clear D. Trimming stripped 1 base from V and 5 bases from J, with 17 bases between. This CDR3 spans 16 amino acids. The germline V gene encodes CDR1 DFQATT and CDR2 SNEGSKA (reference sequence). CDR3 sequence: CSARASGRSKTGELFF. The CDR3 nucleotides read TGCAGTGCTAGAGCCTCAGGCAGGTCAAAGACCGGGGAGCTGTTTTTT.

This clonotype was seen repeatedly, ten times or more. The chain is built from TRBV6-1 and TRBJ1-5; D may be TRBD1 (6 bases). The CDR3 has 15 residues. The V and J ends lost 3 bases and 3 bases respectively, with 12 bases between them. Germline V gene data show CDR1 as MNHNS and CDR2 as SASEGT. The CDR3 DNA sequence: TGTGCCAGCAGTGAGGGAGGACAGTACAATCAGCCCCAGCATTTT. Translated: CASSEGGQYNQPQHF.

Many counts were recorded for this clonotype. V usage is TRBV4-2 and J usage is TRBJ1-2; no definite D call. In germline, CDR1 is LGHNA, CDR2 YNFKEQ. CDR3 length: 13 residues. V was clipped by 0 bases and J by 0 bases, with 2 bases between them. The CDR3 spells CASSQDPNYGYTF. CDR3 sequence (DNA): TGTGCCAGCAGCCAAGACCCTAACTATGGCTACACCTTC.

CDR3 residues: CASSFGQDINYGYTF. Here the CDR3 DNA reads TGTGCCAGCAGCTTCGGACAGGACATTAACTATGGCTACACCTTC. The chain has TRBV28 and TRBJ1-2, with 7 bases aligning to TRBD1. This CDR3 has 15 residues. Looked up from germline, CDR1 is MDHEN and CDR2 is SYDVKM. Trimming at V came to 6 bases and at J to 1 base, leaving 8 bases not matched to a gene.

This clonotype has just a few counts. CDR3: CASSVAQNYQPQHF. Written as DNA, the CDR3 is TGTGCCAGCAGCGTAGCCCAGAATTATCAGCCCCAGCATTTT. The chain joins TRBV9 to TRBJ1-5; no definite D call. V was trimmed by 0 bases and J by 5 bases, leaving 9 bases between them. This CDR3 is 14 amino acids long. CDR1 and CDR2 from the germline V gene are SGDLS and YYNGEE.

This chain links TRBV4-3 with TRBJ1-1; D is unresolved. Germline V gives CDR1 LGHNA, CDR2 YSLEER. Deletions cut 0 bases from V and 3 bases from J, with 8 bases between. The CDR3 length is 14 residues. CDR3: CASSQDASYTEAFF. CDR3 sequence (DNA): TGCGCCAGCAGCCAAGACGCCAGCTACACTGAAGCTTTCTTT.

The chain's CDR3 is CASSQESGGTEAFF. The CDR3 DNA follows: TGCGCCAGCAGCCAAGAGTCAGGGGGAACTGAAGCTTTCTTT. The chain combines TRBV4-3 with TRBJ1-1; TRBD1 matches 7 bases. V shed 0 bases and J 5 bases; nucleotides not matched to a gene: 3. The germline V gene has CDR1 LGHNA and CDR2 YSLEER. CDR3 size: 14 residues.

The sample holds a few counts of this clonotype. CDR3 sequence: CASSVGQGTYEQYF. The DNA for the CDR3 is TGTGCCAGCAGCGTGGGACAGGGGACCTACGAGCAGTACTTC. V is TRBV9 and J is TRBJ2-7; TRBD1 matches at 10 bases. The CDR3 covers 14 residues. From germline, CDR1 is SGDLS and CDR2 YYNGEE. The V segment lost 2 bases and the J segment 2 bases; nucleotides outside the gene matches: 1.

A few counts support this clonotype. This chain links TRBV2 with TRBJ2-3; D gene uncertain. CDR1 SNHLY and CDR2 FYNNEI come from the germline V gene. This CDR3 is built from 13 residues. Trimming stripped 4 bases from V and 4 bases from J, with 9 bases between. CDR3: CASSGDLSDTQYF. The CDR3 bases are TGTGCCAGCAGTGGCGACCTTTCAGATACGCAGTATTTT.

This clonotype came up a few times. This chain connects TRBV3-1 to TRBJ2-2; D might be TRBD2 (6 bases). There are 16 residues in the CDR3. V lost 4 bases, J lost 3 bases, and 15 bases lay in between. CDR1 LGHDT and CDR2 YNNKEL come from the germline V gene (reference sequence). CDR3 protein: CASSPNRDLHTGELFF. The CDR3 bases are TGTGCCAGCAGCCCAAACCGGGACTTGCACACCGGGGAGCTGTTTTTT.

This clonotype appeared a few times. The gene calls are TRBV12-3 or TRBV12-4 and TRBJ2-2; D not certain. Trimming took off 1 base at V and 4 bases at J, with 7 bases between the two ends. The CDR3 loop spans 14 amino acids. The CDR3 DNA sequence: TGTGCCAGCAGTTTAGTCCGGGTCACCGGGGAGCTGTTTTTT. Protein product: CASSLVRVTGELFF.

The rearrangement links TRBV7-9 to TRBJ2-7; either TRBD1 or TRBD2 may supply D (5 bases each). Deletions cut 5 bases from V and 3 bases from J, with 14 bases between. The CDR3 extends over 14 amino acids. CDR1 and CDR2 (germline): SEHNR, FQNEAQ (reference sequence). CDR3 bases: TGTGCCAGCAGCCGCCCGGGACGTAACTACGAGCAGTACTTC. This codes for CASSRPGRNYEQYF.

This clonotype occurred many times. The chain links TRBV7-2 to TRBJ2-7; TRBD1 is a possible D gene (6 bases). This CDR3 spans 14 amino acids. The V gene lost 3 bases and the J gene lost 6 bases, with 15 bases spanning the gap. Germline V gene sequence: CDR1 SGHTA, CDR2 FQGNSA. The CDR3, as DNA: TGTGCCAGCAGCTTGGGGAATAACAGGGCCGAGCAGTACTTC. Translated, it gives CASSLGNNRAEQYF.

In this sample, this clonotype turned up a few times. The chain carries TRBV12-3 or TRBV12-4 and TRBJ1-4; 9 bases are shared with TRBD1. Germline trimming cut 5 bases from V and 7 bases from J; bases unmatched to any gene: 5. The CDR3 has 14 amino acids. CDR3 nucleotides: TGTGCCAGCAGTATACAGGGGGCGCTTGAAAAACTGTTTTTT. Its translation: CASSIQGALEKLFF.

The chain uses TRBV6-6 and TRBJ2-7; 8 nucleotides match TRBD2. V trimming: 1 base; J trimming: 6 bases; junction bases outside the gene matches: 11. The CDR3 has 16 amino acids. Germline-derived CDR1 and CDR2 are MNHNY and SVGAGI (reference sequence). CDR3 nucleotide sequence: TGTGCCAGCAGTTACTGGGGACTAGGAGGCCTGGGCGAGCAGTACTTC. Translation: CASSYWGLGGLGEQYF.

This clonotype was counted many times. The chain uses TRBV27 and TRBJ2-4, with D tentatively TRBD2 (6 bases). Trimming removed 4 bases from V and 8 bases from J, with 12 bases in between. This CDR3 comprises 13 residues. The germline CDR1 and CDR2 sequences are MNHEY and SMNVEV (reference sequence). CDR3 nucleotides: TGTGCCAGCAGTTGGGGCGGAGGGGACATTCAGTACTTC. The encoded protein is CASSWGGGDIQYF.

This clonotype was seen only a few times. The chain uses TRBV23-1 and TRBJ2-1; 8 nucleotides line up with TRBD1. TRBV23-1 is treated as an ORF (open reading frame) with a function not yet certain. The CDR3 covers 16 residues. V dropped 8 bases and J dropped 0; count of bases not matched to a gene: 9. The CDR3 protein is CASPRTGSDSYNEQFF. CDR3 bases: TGCGCCAGCCCACGGACAGGGAGTGACTCCTACAATGAGCAGTTCTTC.

This clonotype was found many times. The CDR3 coding sequence is TGCAGCGTTGCCCCCGGCCCACCACATGAGACCCAGTACTTC. Translated, it gives CSVAPGPPHETQYF. The genes are TRBV29-1 and TRBJ2-5; no reliable D call. V lost 4 bases to trimming and J lost 5 bases, with 17 bases between them. Per the germline V gene, CDR1 is SQVTM and CDR2 is ANQGSEA. The CDR3 totals 14 residues.

This clonotype was detected a few times. The gene calls are TRBV29-1 and TRBJ2-5; 10 bases fit TRBD2. Losses at the gene ends were 2 bases for V and 1 base for J; bases not matched to a gene: 1. The CDR3 is 14 amino acids. Germline lookup yields CDR1 SQVTM and CDR2 ANQGSEA. This chain's CDR3 is CSVEKRGGQETQYF. CDR3 in DNA: TGCAGCGTTGAAAAGCGGGGGGGCCAAGAGACCCAGTACTTC. Full variable domain (missing parts from reference TRBV29-1 and TRBJ2-5): SAVISQKPSRDICQRGTSLTIQCQVDSQVTMMFWYRQQPGQSLTLIATANQGSEATYESGFVIDKFPISRPNLTFSTLTVSNMSPEDSSIYLCSVEKRGGQETQYFGPGTRLLVL.

Concerning this clonotype itself: A read error may explain this, as a much larger clone is one base away. V gene TRBV11-2 combines with J gene TRBJ2-1; D not resolved. Looked up from germline, CDR1 is SGHAT and CDR2 is FQNNGV. The length of the CDR3 is 15 residues. V was cut by 4 bases and J by 1 base, with 11 bases left in between. This chain's CDR3 is CASSYDLRSYNEQFF. The CDR3 bases are TGTGCCAGCAGCTACGATTTACGGTCCTACAATGAGCAGTTCTTC.

This clonotype was found a few times. This chain uses TRBV7-9 with TRBJ2-1; possible D gene TRBD2, 5 bases. CDR1 is SEHNR, CDR2 FQNEAQ, per germline (reference sequence). The ends were cut back, 5 bases at V and 2 bases at J, with 13 bases in the middle. The CDR3 runs 15 residues. CDR3 bases: TGTGCCAGCAGCCCCCCGGGAACGCCCTACAATGAGCAGTTCTTC. The encoded protein is CASSPPGTPYNEQFF.

This clonotype was picked up many times. The chain is built from TRBV6-5 and TRBJ1-5; D is undetermined. V lost 6 bases, J lost 2 bases, and 8 bases lay in between. The CDR3 has 13 residues. Germline lookup yields CDR1 MNHEY and CDR2 SVGAGI. The CDR3 region has the DNA TGTGCCAGCAGCCGGGCGGGCAATCAGCCCCAGCATTTT. This codes for CASSRAGNQPQHF.

DNA for the CDR3: TGTGCCAGCAGCCCTCAGAGGGACAGGGGAAAGGAGACCCAGTACTTC. Translation gives CASSPQRDRGKETQYF. The chain couples TRBV7-9 to TRBJ2-5; 10 nucleotides line up with TRBD1. Looked up from germline, CDR1 is SEHNR and CDR2 is FQNEAQ (reference sequence). CDR3 length: 16 residues. V lost 5 bases and J lost 5; bases outside the gene matches: 11.